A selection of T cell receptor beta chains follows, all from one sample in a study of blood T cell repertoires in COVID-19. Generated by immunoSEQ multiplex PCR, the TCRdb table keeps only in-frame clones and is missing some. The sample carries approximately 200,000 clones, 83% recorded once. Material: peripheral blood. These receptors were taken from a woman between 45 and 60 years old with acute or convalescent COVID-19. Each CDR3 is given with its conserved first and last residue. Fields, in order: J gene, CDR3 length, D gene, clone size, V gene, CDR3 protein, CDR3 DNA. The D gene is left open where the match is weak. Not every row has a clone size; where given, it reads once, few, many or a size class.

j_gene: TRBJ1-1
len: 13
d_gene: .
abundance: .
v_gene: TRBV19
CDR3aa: CASSGTMNTEAFF
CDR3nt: TGTGCCAGTAGTGGGACAATGAACACTGAAGCTTTCTTT

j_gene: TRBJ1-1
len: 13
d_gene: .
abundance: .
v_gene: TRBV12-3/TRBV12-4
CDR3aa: CASSPPGSTEAFF
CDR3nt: TGTGCCAGCAGTCCTCCGGGGAGCACTGAAGCTTTCTTT

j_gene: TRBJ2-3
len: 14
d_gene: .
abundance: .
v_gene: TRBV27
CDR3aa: CASSLLGVADTQYF
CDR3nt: TGTGCCAGCAGTTTATTAGGGGTGGCAGATACGCAGTATTTT

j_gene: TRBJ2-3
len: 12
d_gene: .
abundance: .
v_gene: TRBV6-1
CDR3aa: CASSELGGTQYF
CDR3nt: TGTGCCAGCAGTGAACTGGGGGGTACGCAGTATTTT

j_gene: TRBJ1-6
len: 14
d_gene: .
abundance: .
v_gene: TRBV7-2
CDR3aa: CASSVVDRNSPLHF
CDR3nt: TGTGCCAGCAGCGTGGTGGACAGAAATTCACCCCTCCACTTT

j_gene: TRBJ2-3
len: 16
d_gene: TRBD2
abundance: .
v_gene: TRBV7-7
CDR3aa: CASSLLAGGGPDTQYF
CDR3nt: TGTGCCAGCAGCTTACTCGCGGGAGGGGGGCCAGATACGCAGTATTTT

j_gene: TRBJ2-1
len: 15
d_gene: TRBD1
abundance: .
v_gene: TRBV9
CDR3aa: CASSAGTGRDNEQFF
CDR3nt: TGTGCCAGCAGCGCAGGGACAGGGCGGGACAATGAGCAGTTCTTC

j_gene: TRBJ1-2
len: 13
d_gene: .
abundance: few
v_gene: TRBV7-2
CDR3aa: CASSLEGANGYTF
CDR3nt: TGTGCCAGCAGCTTGGAAGGGGCCAATGGCTACACCTTC

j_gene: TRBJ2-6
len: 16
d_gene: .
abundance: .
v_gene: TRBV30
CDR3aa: CAWTLGAVSGANVLTF
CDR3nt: TGTGCCTGGACTTTGGGGGCTGTCTCTGGGGCCAACGTCCTGACTTTC

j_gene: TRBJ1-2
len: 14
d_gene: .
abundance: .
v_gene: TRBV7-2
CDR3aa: CASSPSEANYGYTF
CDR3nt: TGTGCCAGTAGCCCCAGCGAAGCTAACTATGGCTACACCTTC

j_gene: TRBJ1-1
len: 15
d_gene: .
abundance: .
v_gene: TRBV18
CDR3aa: CASSRNTGLNTEAFF
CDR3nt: TGTGCCAGCTCACGCAATACAGGGCTGAACACTGAAGCTTTCTTT

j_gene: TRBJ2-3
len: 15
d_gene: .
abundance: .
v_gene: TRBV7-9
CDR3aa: CASSLWRARTDTQYF
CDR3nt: TGTGCCAGCAGCCTCTGGCGGGCTCGGACAGATACGCAGTATTTT

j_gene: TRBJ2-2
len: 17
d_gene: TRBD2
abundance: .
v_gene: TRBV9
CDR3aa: CASSVEGIAGETGELFF
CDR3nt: TGTGCCAGCAGCGTAGAAGGGATAGCGGGGGAAACCGGGGAGCTGTTTTTT

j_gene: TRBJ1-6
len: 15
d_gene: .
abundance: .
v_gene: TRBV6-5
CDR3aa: CASRRTRDWDSPLHF
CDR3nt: TGTGCCAGCAGGCGAACCCGGGACTGGGATTCACCCCTCCACTTT

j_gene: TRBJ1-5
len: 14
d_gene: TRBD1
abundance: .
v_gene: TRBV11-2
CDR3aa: CASSRTGAFQPQHF
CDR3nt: TGTGCCAGCAGTCGGACAGGGGCCTTTCAGCCCCAGCATTTT

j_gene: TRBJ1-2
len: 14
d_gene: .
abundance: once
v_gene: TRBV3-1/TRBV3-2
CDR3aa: CASSQGGGGYGYTF
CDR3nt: TGTGCCAGCAGCCAAGGGGGCGGGGGATATGGCTACACCTTC

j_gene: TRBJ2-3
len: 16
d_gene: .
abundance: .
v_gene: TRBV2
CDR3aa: CASSEVSTVDTDTQYF
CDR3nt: TGTGCCAGCAGTGAAGTTTCAACGGTAGATACAGATACGCAGTATTTT

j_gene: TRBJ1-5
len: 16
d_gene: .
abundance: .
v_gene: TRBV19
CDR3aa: CASSPQAGFSNQPQHF
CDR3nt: TGTGCCAGTAGTCCCCAAGCAGGTTTTAGCAATCAGCCCCAGCATTTT

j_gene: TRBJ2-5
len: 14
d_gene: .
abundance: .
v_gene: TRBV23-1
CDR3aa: CASGGKGTKETQYF
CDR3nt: TGCGCCAGCGGCGGGAAGGGGACGAAAGAGACCCAGTACTTC

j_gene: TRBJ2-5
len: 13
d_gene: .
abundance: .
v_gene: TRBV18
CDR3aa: CASSSAVQEPQYF
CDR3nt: TGTGCCAGCTCCAGCGCAGTGCAAGAGCCCCAGTACTTC

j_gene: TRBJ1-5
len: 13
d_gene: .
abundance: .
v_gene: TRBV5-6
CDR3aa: CASSFYSNQPQHF
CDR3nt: TGTGCCAGCAGCTTTTATAGCAATCAGCCCCAGCATTTT

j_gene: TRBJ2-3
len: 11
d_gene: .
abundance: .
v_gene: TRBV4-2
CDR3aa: CASRGADTQYF
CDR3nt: TGTGCCAGCAGAGGGGCAGATACGCAGTATTTT

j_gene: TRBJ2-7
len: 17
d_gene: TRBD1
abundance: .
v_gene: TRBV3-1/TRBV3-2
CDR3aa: CASSQGLGTGLAYEQYF
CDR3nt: TGTGCCAGCAGCCAAGGTTTGGGGACAGGTCTTGCCTACGAGCAGTACTTC

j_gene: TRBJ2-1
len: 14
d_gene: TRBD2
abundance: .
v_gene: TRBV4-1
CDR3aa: CASSQREGYNEQFF
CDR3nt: TGCGCCAGCAGCCAGCGGGAGGGCTACAATGAGCAGTTCTTC

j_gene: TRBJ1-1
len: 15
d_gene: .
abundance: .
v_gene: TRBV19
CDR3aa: CASSIAGSLNTEAFF
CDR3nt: TGTGCCAGTAGTATTGCAGGGTCTCTGAACACTGAAGCTTTCTTT

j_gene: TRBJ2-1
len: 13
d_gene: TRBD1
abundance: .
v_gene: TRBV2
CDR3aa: CASSEASGDRQFF
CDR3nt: TGTGCCAGCAGTGAAGCATCAGGGGACAGGCAGTTCTTC

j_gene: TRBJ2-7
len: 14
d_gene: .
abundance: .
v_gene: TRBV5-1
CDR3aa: CASSLEPGRYEQYF
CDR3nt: TGCGCCAGCAGCTTGGAGCCAGGGAGGTACGAGCAGTACTTC

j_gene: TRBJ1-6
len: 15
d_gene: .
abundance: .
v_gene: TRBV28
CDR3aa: CASRPTGSRNSPLHF
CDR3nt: TGTGCCAGCAGGCCCACAGGGAGTAGGAATTCACCCCTCCACTTT

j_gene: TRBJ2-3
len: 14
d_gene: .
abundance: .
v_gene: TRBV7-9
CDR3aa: CASSLSQGTDTQYF
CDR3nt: TGTGCCAGCAGCTTATCCCAGGGGACAGATACGCAGTATTTT

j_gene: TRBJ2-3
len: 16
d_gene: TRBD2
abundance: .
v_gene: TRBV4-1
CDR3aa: CASGGGGASGTDTQYF
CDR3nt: TGCGCCAGCGGGGGCGGGGGGGCCTCGGGCACAGATACGCAGTATTTT

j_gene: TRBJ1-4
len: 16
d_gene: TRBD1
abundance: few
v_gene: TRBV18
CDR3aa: CASSPQRQGVNEKLFF
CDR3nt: TGTGCCAGCTCACCACAGAGACAGGGAGTGAATGAAAAACTGTTTTTT

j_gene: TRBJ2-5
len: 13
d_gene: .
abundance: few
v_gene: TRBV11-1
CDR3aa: CASSQGLWETQYF
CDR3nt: TGTGCCAGCAGCCAGGGCCTATGGGAGACCCAGTACTTC

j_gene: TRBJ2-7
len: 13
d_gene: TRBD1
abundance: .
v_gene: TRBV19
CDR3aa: CASSEDREGEQYF
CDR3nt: TGTGCCAGTAGTGAGGACAGGGAAGGCGAGCAGTACTTC

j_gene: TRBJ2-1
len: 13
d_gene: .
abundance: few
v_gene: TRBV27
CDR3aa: CASSPTENNEQFF
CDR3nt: TGTGCCAGCAGTCCGACAGAGAACAATGAGCAGTTCTTC

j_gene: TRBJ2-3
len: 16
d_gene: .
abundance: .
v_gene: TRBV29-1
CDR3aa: CSPRVPTGGPEDTQYF
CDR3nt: TGCAGCCCCCGAGTACCCACGGGGGGCCCGGAAGATACGCAGTATTTT

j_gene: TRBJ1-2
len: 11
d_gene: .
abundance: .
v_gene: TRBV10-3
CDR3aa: CAISEGGGGTF
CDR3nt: TGTGCCATCAGTGAAGGGGGGGGCGGCACCTTC

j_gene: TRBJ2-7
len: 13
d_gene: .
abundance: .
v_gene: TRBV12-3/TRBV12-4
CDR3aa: CASSFGGSYEQYF
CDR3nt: TGTGCCAGCAGTTTCGGGGGCTCCTACGAGCAGTACTTC

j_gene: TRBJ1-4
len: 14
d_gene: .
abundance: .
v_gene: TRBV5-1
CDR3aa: CASSLVAENEKLFF
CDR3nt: TGCGCCAGCAGCTTGGTTGCAGAAAATGAAAAACTGTTTTTT

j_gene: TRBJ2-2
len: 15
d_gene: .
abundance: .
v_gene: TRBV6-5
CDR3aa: CASNKGRSLGRELFF
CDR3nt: TGTGCCAGCAATAAAGGGAGGTCACTTGGAAGGGAGCTGTTTTTT

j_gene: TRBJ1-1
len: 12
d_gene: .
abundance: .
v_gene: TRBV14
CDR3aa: CASSQARGEAFF
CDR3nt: TGTGCCAGCAGCCAAGCTAGAGGTGAAGCTTTCTTT

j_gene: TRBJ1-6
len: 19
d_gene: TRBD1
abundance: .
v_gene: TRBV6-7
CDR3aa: CASTLPGQVFFSYNSPLHF
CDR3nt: TGTGCCAGCACCCTGCCGGGACAGGTCTTTTTTTCCTATAATTCACCCCTCCACTTT

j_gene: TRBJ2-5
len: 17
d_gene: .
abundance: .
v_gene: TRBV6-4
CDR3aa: CASSDSLVSGIKETQYF
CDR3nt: TGTGCCAGCAGTGACTCCCTTGTCTCAGGGATCAAAGAGACCCAGTACTTC

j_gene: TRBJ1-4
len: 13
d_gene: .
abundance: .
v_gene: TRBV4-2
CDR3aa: CASSQGPHEKLFF
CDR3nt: TGTGCCAGCAGCCAGGGCCCTCACGAAAAACTGTTTTTT

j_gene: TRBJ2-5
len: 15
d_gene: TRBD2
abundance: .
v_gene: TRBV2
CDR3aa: CASKRLAGGGETQYF
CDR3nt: TGTGCCAGCAAACGACTAGCGGGGGGAGGAGAGACCCAGTACTTC

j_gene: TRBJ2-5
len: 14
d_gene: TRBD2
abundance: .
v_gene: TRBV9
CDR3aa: CASSRTREEETQYF
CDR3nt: TGTGCCAGCAGCCGGACTAGGGAGGAAGAGACCCAGTACTTC

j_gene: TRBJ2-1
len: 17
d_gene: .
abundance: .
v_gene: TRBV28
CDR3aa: CASSSQGGNRAYNEQFF
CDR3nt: TGTGCCAGCAGTTCCCAGGGGGGAAATAGGGCCTACAATGAGCAGTTCTTC

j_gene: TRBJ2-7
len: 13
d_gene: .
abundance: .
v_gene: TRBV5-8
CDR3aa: CASSLVSSYEQYF
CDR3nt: TGTGCCAGCAGCTTGGTCAGCTCCTACGAGCAGTACTTC

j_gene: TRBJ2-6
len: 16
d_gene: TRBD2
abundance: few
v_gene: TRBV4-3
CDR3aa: CASSHHGGTGANVLTF
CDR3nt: TGCGCCAGCAGCCACCACGGGGGGACTGGGGCCAACGTCCTGACTTTC

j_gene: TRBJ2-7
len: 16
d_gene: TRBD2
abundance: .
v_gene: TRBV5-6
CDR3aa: CASSLASSGDSYEQYF
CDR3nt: TGTGCCAGCAGCTTGGCCTCTAGCGGGGACTCCTACGAGCAGTACTTC

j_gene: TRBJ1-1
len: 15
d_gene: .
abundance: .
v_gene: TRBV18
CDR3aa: CASSPGQGRDTEAFF
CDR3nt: TGTGCCAGCTCACCGGGCCAGGGTCGGGACACGGAAGCTTTCTTT

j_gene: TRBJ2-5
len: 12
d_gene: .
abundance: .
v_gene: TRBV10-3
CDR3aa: CAISPSRETQYF
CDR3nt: TGTGCCATCAGTCCTAGCCGGGAGACCCAGTACTTC

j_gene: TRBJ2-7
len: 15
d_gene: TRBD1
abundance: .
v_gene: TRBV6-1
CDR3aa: CASSEIRTGNYEQYF
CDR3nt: TGTGCCAGCAGTGAAATTCGGACAGGGAACTACGAGCAGTACTTC